The T cell receptor (beta chain) under discussion was sequenced for a study of early T cells in non-severe SARS-CoV-2 infection. Between the trimmed V and J ends, which lost 4 bases and 7 bases, there was a span of 14 bases. The germline gives CDR1 ENHRY, CDR2 SYGVKD. The CDR3 contains 14 residues. TCRdb itself ran the 5' RACE reads through MiXCR, one entry per CDR3 protein. The sample includes 100,000 or so distinct CDR3 sequences, around 13% seen only once; the top ten take 6% to 7.5%. This clonotype was observed at least ten times. The source of this sequence is an adult who was a healthcare worker with PCR-confirmed SARS-CoV-2 infection or an uninfected control (not recorded which). V and J are TRBV10-3 and TRBJ2-1; D not resolved. Sample: whole blood. In DNA, the CDR3 is TGTGCCATCAGTGCTCGCCAGGTTGTGAATGAGCAGTTCTTC. Protein product: CAISARQVVNEQFF.